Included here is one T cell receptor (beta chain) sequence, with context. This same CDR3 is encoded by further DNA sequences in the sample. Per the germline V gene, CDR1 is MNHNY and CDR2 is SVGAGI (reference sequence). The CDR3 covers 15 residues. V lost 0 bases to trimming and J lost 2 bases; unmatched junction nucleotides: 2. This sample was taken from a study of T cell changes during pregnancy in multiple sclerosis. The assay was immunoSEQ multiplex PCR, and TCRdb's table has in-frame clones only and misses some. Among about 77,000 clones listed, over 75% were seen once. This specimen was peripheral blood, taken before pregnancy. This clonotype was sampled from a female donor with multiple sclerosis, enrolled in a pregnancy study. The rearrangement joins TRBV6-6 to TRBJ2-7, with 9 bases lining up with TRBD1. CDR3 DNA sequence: TGTGCCAGCAGTTACTCAGGGACAGGGCCCTACGAGCAGTACTTC. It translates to CASSYSGTGPYEQYF.